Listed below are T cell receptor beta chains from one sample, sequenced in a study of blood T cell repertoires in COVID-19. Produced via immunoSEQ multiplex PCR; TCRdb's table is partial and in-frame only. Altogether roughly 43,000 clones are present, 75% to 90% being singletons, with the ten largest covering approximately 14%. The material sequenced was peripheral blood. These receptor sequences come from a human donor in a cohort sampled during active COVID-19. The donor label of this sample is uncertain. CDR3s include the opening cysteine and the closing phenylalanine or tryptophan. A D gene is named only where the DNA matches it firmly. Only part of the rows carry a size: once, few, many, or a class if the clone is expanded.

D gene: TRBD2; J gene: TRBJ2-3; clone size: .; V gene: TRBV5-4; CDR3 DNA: TGTGCCAGCAGCTCCCACCGCGGGAGTGGCACAGATACGCAGTATTTT; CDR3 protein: CASSSHRGSGTDTQYF
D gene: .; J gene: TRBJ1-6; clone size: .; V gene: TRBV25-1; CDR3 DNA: TGTGCCAGCAGTGAAACCAGGGCTCCGAGCTCCTATAATTCACCCCTCCACTTT; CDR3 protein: CASSETRAPSSYNSPLHF
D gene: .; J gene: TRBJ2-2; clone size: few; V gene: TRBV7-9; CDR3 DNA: TGTGCCAGCAGCCCCACAGGGAAAGGCGGGGAGCTGTTTTTT; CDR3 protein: CASSPTGKGGELFF
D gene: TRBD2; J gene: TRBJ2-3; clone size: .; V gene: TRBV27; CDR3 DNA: TGTGCCAGCAGTCGGCTAGCGGGGGGGCCTAGCACAGATACGCAGTATTTT; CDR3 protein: CASSRLAGGPSTDTQYF
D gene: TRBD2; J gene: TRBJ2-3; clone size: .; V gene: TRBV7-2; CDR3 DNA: TGTGCCAGCAGCTTAGAGGAGCGGGGGGCCCCGGATACGCAGTATTTT; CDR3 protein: CASSLEERGAPDTQYF
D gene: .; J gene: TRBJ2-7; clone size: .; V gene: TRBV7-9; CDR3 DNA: TGTGCCAGCAGCTTAGGGACTGGCGAGCAGTACTTC; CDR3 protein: CASSLGTGEQYF
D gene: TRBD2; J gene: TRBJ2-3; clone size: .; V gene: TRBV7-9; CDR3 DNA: TGTGCCACTCAACTAGCGGCTTTCACAGATACGCAGTATTTT; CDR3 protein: CATQLAAFTDTQYF
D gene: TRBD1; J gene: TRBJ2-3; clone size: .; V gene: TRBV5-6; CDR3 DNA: TGTGCCAGCAGCTCCTGGGACAGGGGTTTGGATACGCAGTATTTT; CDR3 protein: CASSSWDRGLDTQYF
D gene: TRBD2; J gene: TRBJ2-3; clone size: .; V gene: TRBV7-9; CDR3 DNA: TGTGCCAGCTCCGCCCTGGGGACTACACCTGCAGATACGCAGTATTTT; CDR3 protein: CASSALGTTPADTQYF
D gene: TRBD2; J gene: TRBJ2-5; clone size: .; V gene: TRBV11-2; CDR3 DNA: TGTGCCAGCAGCTCCGGGACTAGCGGGGGGCCGGAAGAGACCCAGTACTTC; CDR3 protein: CASSSGTSGGPEETQYF
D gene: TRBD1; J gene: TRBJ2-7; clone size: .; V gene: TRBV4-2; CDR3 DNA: TGTGCCAGCAGCCGGGACAGGGACGACGAGCAGTACTTC; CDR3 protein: CASSRDRDDEQYF
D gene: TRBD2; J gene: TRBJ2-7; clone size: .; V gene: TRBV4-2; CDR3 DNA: TGTGCCAGCAGCCAAGAGACCCCGGGGGGGCTCTACGAGCAGTACTTC; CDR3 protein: CASSQETPGGLYEQYF
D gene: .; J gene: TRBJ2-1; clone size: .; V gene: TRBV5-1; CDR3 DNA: TGCGCCAGCAGCTTAGGCGGGGAAGACAACAATGAGCAGTTCTTC; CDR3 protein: CASSLGGEDNNEQFF
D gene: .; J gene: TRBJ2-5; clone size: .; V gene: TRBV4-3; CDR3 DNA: TGCGCCAGCAGTTCCAGGTGGCAGACCCAAGAGACCCAGTACTTC; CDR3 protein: CASSSRWQTQETQYF
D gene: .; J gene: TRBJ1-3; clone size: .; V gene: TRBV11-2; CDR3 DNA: TGTGCCAGCAGCTCCCCGCGGGGCACCATATATTTT; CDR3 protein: CASSSPRGTIYF
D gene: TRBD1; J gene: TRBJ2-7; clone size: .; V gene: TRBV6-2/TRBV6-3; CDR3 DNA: TGTGCCAGCAGTTACAGAGGGACAGGGGGATACGAGCAGTACTTC; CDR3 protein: CASSYRGTGGYEQYF
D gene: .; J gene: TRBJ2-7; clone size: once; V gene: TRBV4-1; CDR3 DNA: TGCGCCAGCAGCCAGCGGGACAGCAACTACGAGCAGTACTTC; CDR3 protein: CASSQRDSNYEQYF
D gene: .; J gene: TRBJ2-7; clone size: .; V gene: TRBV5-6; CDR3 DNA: TGTGCCAGCAGCTTGGTCGGCTACGAGCAGTACTTC; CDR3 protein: CASSLVGYEQYF
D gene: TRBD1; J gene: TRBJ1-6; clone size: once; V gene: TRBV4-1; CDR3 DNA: TGCGCCAGCAGCCAAGACTCGACAGGGAAGAATTCACCCCTCCACTTT; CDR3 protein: CASSQDSTGKNSPLHF
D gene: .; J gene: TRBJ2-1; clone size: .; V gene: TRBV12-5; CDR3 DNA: TGTGCTAGTGCCTCGACGGGGGAAGGCAATGAGCAGTTCTTC; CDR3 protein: CASASTGEGNEQFF
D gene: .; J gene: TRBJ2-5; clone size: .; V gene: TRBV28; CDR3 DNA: TGTGCCAGCAGTCCTTCCCAAGAGACCCAGTACTTC; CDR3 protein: CASSPSQETQYF
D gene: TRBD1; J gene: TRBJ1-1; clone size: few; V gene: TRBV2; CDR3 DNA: TGTGCCAGCAGTTTAAGGACAGGGGGCACTGAAGCTTTCTTT; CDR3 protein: CASSLRTGGTEAFF
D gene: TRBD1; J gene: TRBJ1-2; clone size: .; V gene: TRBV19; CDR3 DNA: TGTGCCAGTAGTATAGAAGGGGGCGTTGGCTACACCTTC; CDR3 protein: CASSIEGGVGYTF
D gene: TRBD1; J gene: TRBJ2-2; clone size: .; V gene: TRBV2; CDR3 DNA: TGTGCCAGCCATTTTGGACAGGGCAACACCGGGGAGCTGTTTTTT; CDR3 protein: CASHFGQGNTGELFF
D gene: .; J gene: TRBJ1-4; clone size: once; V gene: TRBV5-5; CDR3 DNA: TGTGCCAGCAGCTTGTCTCAGTCTAATGAAAAACTGTTTTTT; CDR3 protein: CASSLSQSNEKLFF
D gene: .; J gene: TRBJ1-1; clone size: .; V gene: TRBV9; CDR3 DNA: TGTGCCAGCAGCCCTATGGGGGGGGCAAGGAACACTGAAGCTTTCTTT; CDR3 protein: CASSPMGGARNTEAFF
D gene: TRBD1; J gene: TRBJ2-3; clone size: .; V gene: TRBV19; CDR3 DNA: TGTGCCAGTAGTATACGCACAGGGGGGACAGATACGCAGTATTTT; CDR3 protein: CASSIRTGGTDTQYF
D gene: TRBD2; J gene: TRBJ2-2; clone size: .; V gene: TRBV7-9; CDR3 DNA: TGTGCCAGCAGCCCATCTAGCGGGGGGGCCCCCGGGGAGCTGTTTTTT; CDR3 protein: CASSPSSGGAPGELFF
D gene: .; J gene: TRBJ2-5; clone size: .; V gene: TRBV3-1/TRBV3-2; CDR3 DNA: TGTGCCAGCACCTCCCGCCGAGGGGCGGGGGAGACCCAGTACTTC; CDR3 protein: CASTSRRGAGETQYF
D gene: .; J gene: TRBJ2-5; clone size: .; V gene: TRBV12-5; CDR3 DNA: TGTGCTAGTGGTTTGCCCGGGTCAACCCTACCTAAGAACTTC; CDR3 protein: CASGLPGSTLPKNF
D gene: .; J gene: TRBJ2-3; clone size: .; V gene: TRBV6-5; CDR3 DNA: TGTGCCAGCGCCATGGGGGGAGGTACAGATACGCAGTATTTT; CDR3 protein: CASAMGGGTDTQYF
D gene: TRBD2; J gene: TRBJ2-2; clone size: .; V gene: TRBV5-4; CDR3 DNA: TGTGCCAGCAGCTTTAGCGGGACCACCGGGGAGCTGTTTTTT; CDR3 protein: CASSFSGTTGELFF
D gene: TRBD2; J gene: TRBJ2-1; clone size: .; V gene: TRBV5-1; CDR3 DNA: TGCGCCACGGCCCCGAGCGGGGGGGCCTTCGGTGAGCAGTTCTTC; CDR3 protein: CATAPSGGAFGEQFF
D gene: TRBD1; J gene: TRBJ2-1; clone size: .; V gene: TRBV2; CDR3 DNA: TGTGCCAGCACCCGGGACAGTCCCTACAATGAGCAGTTCTTC; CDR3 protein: CASTRDSPYNEQFF
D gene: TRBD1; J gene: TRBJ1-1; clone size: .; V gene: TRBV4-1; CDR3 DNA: TGCGCCAGCAGCCCAGACAGGGACACTGAAGCTTTCTTT; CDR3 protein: CASSPDRDTEAFF
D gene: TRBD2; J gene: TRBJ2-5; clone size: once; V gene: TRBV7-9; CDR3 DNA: TGTGCCAGCAGCTCCCCATCATTAGCGGGGCGACACCAAGAGACCCAGTACTTC; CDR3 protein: CASSSPSLAGRHQETQYF
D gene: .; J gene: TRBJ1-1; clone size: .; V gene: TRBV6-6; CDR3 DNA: TGTGCCAGCAGTTACCCAGGGTTGTTTGGTGAAGCTTTCTTT; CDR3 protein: CASSYPGLFGEAFF
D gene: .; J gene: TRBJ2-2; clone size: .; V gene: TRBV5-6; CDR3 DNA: TGTGCCAGCAGCTTGGTAGTCACCGGGGAGCTGTTTTTT; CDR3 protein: CASSLVVTGELFF
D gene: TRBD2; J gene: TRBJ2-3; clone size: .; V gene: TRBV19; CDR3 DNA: TGTGCCACTAACGGCGGGGGGGGTCGCACAGATACGCAGTATTTT; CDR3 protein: CATNGGGGRTDTQYF
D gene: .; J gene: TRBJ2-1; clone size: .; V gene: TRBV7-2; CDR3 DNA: TGTGCCAGCAGCCCGGCAGCGGCCTACAATGAGCAGTTCTTC; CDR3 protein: CASSPAAAYNEQFF
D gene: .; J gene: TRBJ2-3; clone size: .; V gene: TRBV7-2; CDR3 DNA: TGTGCCAGCAGCTTGGCGGTTCGGGAATTCGCAGATACGCAGTATTTT; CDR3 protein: CASSLAVREFADTQYF
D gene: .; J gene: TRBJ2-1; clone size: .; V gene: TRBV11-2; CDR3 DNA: TGTGCCAGCAGCTTAGCAGGGGCTCATGAGCAGTTCTTC; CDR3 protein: CASSLAGAHEQFF
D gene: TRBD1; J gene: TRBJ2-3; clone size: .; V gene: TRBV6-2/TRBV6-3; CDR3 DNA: TGTGCCAGCAGTACAACAGGGGAAGCAGATACGCAGTATTTT; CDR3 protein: CASSTTGEADTQYF
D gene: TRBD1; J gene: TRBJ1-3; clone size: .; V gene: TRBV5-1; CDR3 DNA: TGCGCCAGCAGCTTAAGGGGGACAGGCGGAAACACCATATATTTT; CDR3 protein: CASSLRGTGGNTIYF
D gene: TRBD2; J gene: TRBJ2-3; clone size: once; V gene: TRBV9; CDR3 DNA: TGTGCCAGCAGCGTAGGTACCGGGACTAGCGGATGGAGCACAGATACGCAGTATTTT; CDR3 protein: CASSVGTGTSGWSTDTQYF
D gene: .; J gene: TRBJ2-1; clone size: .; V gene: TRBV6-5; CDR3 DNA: TGTGCCAGCAGAACAGGGTCGAGCTCCTACAATGAGCAGTTCTTC; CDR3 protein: CASRTGSSSYNEQFF
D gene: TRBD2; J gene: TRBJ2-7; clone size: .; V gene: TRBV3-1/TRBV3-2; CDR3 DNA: TGTGCCAGCAGCCAAGGTTCTAGCGGGGGAGTAGAGCAGTACTTC; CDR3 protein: CASSQGSSGGVEQYF
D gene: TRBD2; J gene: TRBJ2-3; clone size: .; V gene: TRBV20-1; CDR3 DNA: TGCAGTGCTAGTGGGGTTAGCGGGGAGAGCACAGATACGCAGTATTTT; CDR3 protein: CSASGVSGESTDTQYF
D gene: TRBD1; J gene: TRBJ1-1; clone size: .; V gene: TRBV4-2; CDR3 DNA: TGTGCCAGCAGCCAAGGGGACAGAGAAGCTTTCTTT; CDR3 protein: CASSQGDREAFF